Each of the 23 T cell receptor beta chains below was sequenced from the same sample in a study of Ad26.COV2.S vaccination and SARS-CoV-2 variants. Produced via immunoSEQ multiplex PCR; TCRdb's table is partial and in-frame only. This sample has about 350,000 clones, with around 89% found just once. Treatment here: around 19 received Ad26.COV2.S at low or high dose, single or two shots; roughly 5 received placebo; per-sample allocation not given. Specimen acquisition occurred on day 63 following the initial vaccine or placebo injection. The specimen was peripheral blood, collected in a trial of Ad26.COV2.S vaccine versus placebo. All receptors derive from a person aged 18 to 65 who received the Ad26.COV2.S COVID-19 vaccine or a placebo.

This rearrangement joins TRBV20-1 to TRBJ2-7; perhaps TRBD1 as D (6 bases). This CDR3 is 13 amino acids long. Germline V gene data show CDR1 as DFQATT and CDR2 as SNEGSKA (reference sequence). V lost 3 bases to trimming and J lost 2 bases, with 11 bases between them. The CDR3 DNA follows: TGCAGTGCTAGTCACAGGGAACCCTACGAGCAGTACTTC. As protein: CSASHREPYEQYF.

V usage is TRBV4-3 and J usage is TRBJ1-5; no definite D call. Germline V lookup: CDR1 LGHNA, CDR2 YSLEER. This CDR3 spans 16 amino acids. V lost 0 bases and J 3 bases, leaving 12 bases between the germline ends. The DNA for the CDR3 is TGCGCCAGCAGCCAAGATTGGCCAGTCTTCAATCAGCCCCAGCATTTT. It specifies CASSQDWPVFNQPQHF.

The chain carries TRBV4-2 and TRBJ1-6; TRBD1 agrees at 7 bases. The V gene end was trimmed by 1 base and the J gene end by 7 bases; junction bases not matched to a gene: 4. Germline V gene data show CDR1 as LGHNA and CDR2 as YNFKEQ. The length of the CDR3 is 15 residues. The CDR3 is CASSQGEQGNSPLHF. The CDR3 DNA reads TGTGCCAGCAGCCAAGGGGAACAGGGGAATTCACCCCTCCACTTT.

The CDR3 DNA is TGTGCCAGCAGCGTAGTGGGCGACGAGCAGTACTTC. As protein: CASSVVGDEQYF. V and J are TRBV11-2 and TRBJ2-7; D remains ambiguous. Trimming removed 5 bases at V and 5 bases at J, with 10 bases between. The CDR3 covers 12 residues. CDR1 is SGHAT and CDR2 is FQNNGV in the germline V gene.

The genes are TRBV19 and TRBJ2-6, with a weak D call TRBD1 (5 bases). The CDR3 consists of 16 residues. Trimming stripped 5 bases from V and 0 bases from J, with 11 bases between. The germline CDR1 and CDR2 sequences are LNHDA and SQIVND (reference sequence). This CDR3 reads CASSETAGSGANVLTF. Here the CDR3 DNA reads TGTGCCAGTAGTGAGACAGCCGGCTCTGGGGCCAACGTCCTGACTTTC.

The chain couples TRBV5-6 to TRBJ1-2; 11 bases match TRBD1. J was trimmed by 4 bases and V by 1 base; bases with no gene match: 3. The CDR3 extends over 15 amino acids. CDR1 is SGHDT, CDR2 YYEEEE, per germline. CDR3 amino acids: CASSLKGTGGYGYTF. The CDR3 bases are TGTGCCAGCAGCTTGAAAGGGACAGGGGGCTATGGCTACACCTTC.

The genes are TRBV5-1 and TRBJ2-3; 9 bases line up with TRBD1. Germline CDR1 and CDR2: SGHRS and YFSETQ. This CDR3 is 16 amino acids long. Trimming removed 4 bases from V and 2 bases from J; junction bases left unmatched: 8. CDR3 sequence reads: CASSINRGLDTDTQYF. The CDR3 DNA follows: TGCGCCAGCAGCATTAACAGGGGGCTGGACACAGATACGCAGTATTTT.

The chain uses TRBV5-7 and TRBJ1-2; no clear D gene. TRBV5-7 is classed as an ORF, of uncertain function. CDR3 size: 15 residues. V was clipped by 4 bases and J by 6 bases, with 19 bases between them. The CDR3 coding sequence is TGTGCCAGCAGCCCTGATCTGAGGGCGACGGATGGCTACACCTTC. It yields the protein CASSPDLRATDGYTF.

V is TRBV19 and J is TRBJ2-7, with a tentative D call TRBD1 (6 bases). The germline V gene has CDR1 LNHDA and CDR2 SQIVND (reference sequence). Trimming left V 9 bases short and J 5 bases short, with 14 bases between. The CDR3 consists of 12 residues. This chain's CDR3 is CASGDIGNEQYF. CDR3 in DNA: TGTGCCAGCGGGGACATCGGGAACGAGCAGTACTTC.

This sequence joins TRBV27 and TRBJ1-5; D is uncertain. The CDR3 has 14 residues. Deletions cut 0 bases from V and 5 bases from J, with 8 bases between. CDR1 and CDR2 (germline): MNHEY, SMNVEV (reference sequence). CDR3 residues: CASSLSVGYQPQHF. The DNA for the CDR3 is TGTGCCAGCAGTTTATCGGTCGGCTATCAGCCCCAGCATTTT.

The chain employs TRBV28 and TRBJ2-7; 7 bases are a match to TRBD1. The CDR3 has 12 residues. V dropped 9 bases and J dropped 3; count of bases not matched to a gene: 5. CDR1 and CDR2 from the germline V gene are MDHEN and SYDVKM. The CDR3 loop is CASRDRLYEQYF. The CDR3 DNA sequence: TGTGCCAGTAGGGACAGACTCTACGAGCAGTACTTC.

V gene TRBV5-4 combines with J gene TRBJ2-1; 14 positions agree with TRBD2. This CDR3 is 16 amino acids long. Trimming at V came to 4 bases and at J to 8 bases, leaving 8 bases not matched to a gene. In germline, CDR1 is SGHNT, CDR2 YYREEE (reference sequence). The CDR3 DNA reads TGTGCCAGCAGCGGAAGGACTAGCGGGGGGATAGATGAGCAGTTCTTC. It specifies CASSGRTSGGIDEQFF.

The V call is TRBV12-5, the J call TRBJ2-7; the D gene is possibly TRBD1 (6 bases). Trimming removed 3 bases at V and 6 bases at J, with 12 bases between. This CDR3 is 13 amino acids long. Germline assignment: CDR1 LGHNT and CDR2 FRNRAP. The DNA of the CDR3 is TGTGCTAGTGGTTTACACAGGGAAAGCGAGCAGTACTTC. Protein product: CASGLHRESEQYF.

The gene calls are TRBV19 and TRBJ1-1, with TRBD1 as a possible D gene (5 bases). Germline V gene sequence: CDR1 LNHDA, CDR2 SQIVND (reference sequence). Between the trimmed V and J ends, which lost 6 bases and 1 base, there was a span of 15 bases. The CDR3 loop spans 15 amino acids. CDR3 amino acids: CASRVGGSRNTEAFF. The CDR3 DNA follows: TGTGCCAGTAGAGTGGGGGGGTCGCGGAACACTGAAGCTTTCTTT.

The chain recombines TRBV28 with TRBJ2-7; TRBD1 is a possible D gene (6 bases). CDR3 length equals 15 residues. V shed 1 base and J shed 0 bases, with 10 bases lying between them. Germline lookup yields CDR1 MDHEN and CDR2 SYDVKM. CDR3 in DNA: TGTGCCAGCAGTTTATTCGCAGGGGACTCCTACGAGCAGTACTTC. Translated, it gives CASSLFAGDSYEQYF.

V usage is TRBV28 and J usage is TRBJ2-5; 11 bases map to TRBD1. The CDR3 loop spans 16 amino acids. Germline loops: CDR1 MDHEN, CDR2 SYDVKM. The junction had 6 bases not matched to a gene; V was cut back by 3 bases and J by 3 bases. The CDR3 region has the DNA TGTGCCAGCAGTTTCGGACAGGGGGCCTCGGAAGAGACCCAGTACTTC. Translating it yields CASSFGQGASEETQYF. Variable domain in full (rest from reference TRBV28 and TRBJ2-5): DVKVTQSSRYLVKRTGEKVFLECVQDMDHENMFWYRQDPGLGLRLIYFSYDVKMKEKGDIPEGYSVSREKKERFSLILESASTNQTSMYLCASSFGQGASEETQYFGPGTRLLVL.

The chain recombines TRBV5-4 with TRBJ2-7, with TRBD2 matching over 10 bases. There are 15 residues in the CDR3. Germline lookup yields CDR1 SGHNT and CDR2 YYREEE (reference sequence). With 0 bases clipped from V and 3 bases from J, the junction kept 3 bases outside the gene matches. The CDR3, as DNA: TGTGCCAGCAGCTTGGAGCCTAGCGGGGGCTACGAGCAGTACTTC. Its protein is CASSLEPSGGYEQYF.

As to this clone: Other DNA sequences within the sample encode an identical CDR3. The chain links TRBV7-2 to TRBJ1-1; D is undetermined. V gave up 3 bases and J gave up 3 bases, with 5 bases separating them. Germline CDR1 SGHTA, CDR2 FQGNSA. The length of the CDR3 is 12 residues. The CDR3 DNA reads TGTGCCAGCAGCTTGCGGCACACTGAAGCTTTCTTT. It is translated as CASSLRHTEAFF.

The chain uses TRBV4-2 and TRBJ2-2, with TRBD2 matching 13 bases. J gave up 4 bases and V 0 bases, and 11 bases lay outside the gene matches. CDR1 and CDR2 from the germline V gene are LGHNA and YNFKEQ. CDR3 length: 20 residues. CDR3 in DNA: TGTGCCAGCAGCCAAGATCCCTGGACTAGCGGGAGTTTTATCACCGGGGAGCTGTTTTTT. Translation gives CASSQDPWTSGSFITGELFF.

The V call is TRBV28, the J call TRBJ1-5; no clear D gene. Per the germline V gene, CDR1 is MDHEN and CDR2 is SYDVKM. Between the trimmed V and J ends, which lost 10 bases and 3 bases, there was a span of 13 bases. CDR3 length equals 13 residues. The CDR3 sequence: CATVQVVNQPQHF. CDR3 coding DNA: TGTGCCACGGTCCAGGTAGTCAATCAGCCCCAGCATTTT.

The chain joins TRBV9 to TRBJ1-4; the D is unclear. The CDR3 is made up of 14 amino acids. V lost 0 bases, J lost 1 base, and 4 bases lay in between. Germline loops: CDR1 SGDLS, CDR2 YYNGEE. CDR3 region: CASSVGGTNEKLFF. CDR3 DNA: TGTGCCAGCAGCGTAGGGGGAACTAATGAAAAACTGTTTTTT. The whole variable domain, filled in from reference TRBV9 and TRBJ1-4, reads DSGVTQTPKHLITATGQRVTLRCSPRSGDLSVYWYQQSLDQGLQFLIQYYNGEERAKGNILERFSAQQFPDLHSELNLSSLELGDSALYFCASSVGGTNEKLFFGSGTQLSVL.

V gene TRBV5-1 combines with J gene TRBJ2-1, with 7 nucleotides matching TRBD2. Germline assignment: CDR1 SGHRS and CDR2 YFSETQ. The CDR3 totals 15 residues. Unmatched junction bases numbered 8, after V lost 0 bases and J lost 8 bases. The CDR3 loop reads CASSLAGLAADEQFF. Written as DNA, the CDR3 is TGCGCCAGCAGCTTGGCCGGGCTAGCGGCAGATGAGCAGTTCTTC.

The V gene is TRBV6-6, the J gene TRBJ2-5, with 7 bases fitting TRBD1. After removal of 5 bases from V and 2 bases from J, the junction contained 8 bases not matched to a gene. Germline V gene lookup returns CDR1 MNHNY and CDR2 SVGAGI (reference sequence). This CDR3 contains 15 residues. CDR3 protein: CASSIIGDRQETQYF. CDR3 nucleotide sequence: TGTGCCAGCAGTATAATAGGGGACAGACAAGAGACCCAGTACTTC.